Reported below is one TCR beta chain. The data were obtained in a study of cytomegalovirus exposure and HLA in healthy donors. With 60 Vbeta and 13 Jbeta primers, the PCR was carried out. Profiling relied on immunoSEQ multiplex PCR, and the TCRdb table lists in-frame clones only, not all of them. The data hold about 100,000 clones, with less than 80% observed a single time. The J segment lost 4 bases and the V segment lost 3 bases, leaving 7 bases of the junction unmatched. Germline CDR1 MDHEN, CDR2 SYDVKM. The CDR3 runs 15 residues. V gene TRBV28 combines with J gene TRBJ1-2; 8 bases align to TRBD1. Sequenced material: PBMCs. The TCR originated in a middle-aged man in good health and CMV-seronegative. The CDR3 DNA reads as TGTGCCAGCAGTTTCCTGGGACAGGACGGCTATGGCTACACCTTC. The encoded protein is CASSFLGQDGYGYTF.